This T cell receptor (beta chain) was retrieved from a study of cytomegalovirus exposure and HLA in healthy donors (dated by TCRdb to 2015 to 2018). Notes on the research overall: An earlier analysis of more than 550 of the donors reported about 300 Gb of sequence data and 95 million to 120 million unique TCR beta sequences obtained from roughly 180 million T cells. Using immunosequencing, the study profiled T cell repertoires from 666 subjects and related those repertoires to cytomegalovirus serostatus. A later analysis re-analyzed previously published TCR beta repertoires from 660 or so donors and added high-resolution HLA genotyping to study TCR occurrence patterns. Every repertoire in the discovery cohort had been generated on one and the same sequencing platform. On average, roughly 250,000 unique TCR beta nucleotide sequences were sequenced per donor among fewer than 500 genotyped donors of the cohort, with 15% to 20% of those sequences being non-productive. The study aimed to test whether cataloging public T cell receptors could reveal signatures of past pathogen exposure. In the later analysis, no new phenotypic data were used to find candidate immune exposures; instead, reliance was placed on TCR beta sequences and their occurrence across donors. HLA typing included class I and class II loci at four-digit resolution. High-throughput TCR immunosequencing, statistical association of individual TCRs with disease status, and machine learning were combined to predict cytomegalovirus infection status. Donor age, sex, ethnicity and CMV serostatus were compiled together with the repertoire data. A later genetic analysis took genome-wide SNP genotypes for about 60% of the roughly 670 donors and used that subset as a discovery cohort. Typing coverage varied by locus: roughly 620-640 donors for A, B, C, DRB1 and DQB1; about 520 for DQA1; more than 600 for DPA1; some 470 for DPB1. An early release covering 500 to 750 HLA-typed donors comprised approximately 300 gigabases of sequencing data and 65 million to 100 million unique TCR sequences. Besides the first cohort of around 670 subjects, a separate validation cohort made up of 95 to 150 different subjects was used. Of the 300 to 500 genotyped donors, 75% to 85% were placed in the genetic ancestry cluster associated with self-reported Caucasian donors. In an earlier analysis of more than 550 of the donors, high-throughput TCR beta sequencing was used to judge whether each TCR beta V gene segment behaved as functional or pseudogenic. About five DR-DQ haplotypes were treated as single units for association and clustering because of strong linkage in the cohort. Broader findings and caveats from the paper: According to a later genetic analysis, donors in an Asian-associated ancestry cluster had fewer N-insertions in productive TCRs than the roughly 660-donor mean. Assigning TCR associations to individual alleles was difficult when HLA alleles, especially DR and DQ, strongly co-occurred. In an earlier analysis of 587 of the donors, most TCR beta V segments appeared in productive rearrangements about 90% or about 30% of the time, broadly matching IMGT annotations. Because some donors lacked HLA typing at each locus, the association tests relied only on the typed subset. A later analysis found that HLA-associated TCR beta chains were more clonally expanded and had lower generation probabilities than equally common non-associated chains. The sequencing pipeline was judged likely to have produced a cluster of highly shared sequence variants as a technical artifact. In a later analysis, most CMV-associated TCR beta chains were found to appear HLA-restricted, with HLA associations seemingly driven largely by CMV exposure. In both the original and validation cohorts, the classifier was reported to diagnose cytomegalovirus status with high specificity and sensitivity. A later analysis reported that several top co-occurrence clusters appeared linked to parvovirus B19, influenza, CMV and Epstein-Barr virus. Linkage disequilibrium might explain the correlated functional status among segregating V segments, but an unknown experimental factor could not be ruled out. In a later analysis, TCR association rates were found to vary across HLA loci, with the most associated TCRs seen for DRB1 alleles and the fewest for HLA-C alleles. A total of roughly 160 TCR beta chains were listed by the study as associated with cytomegalovirus. Most TCR sequences were seen in very few donors, while some public TCRs were found in many individuals. In a later analysis, about 16,000 TCR beta sequences were associated with specific HLA alleles at a false discovery rate of 0.05. The cohort was sequenced for TCR beta chains only, and without alpha or paired-chain data the features that could be detected were limited. Sequencing depth was assumed to be roughly uniform across donors in the presence/absence analyses, though that assumption may not hold. Because the 87-base-pair reads could not distinguish some IMGT-functional V segments, including TRBV6-2 and TRBV6-3, those segments were excluded. The earlier analysis of a few hundred of the donors excluded seventeen rarely observed V segments, including chromosome 9 orphons, because counts were too low. A few of the identified cytomegalovirus-associated TCR beta chains were confirmed in vitro to be specific for cytomegalovirus antigens. V-gene and J-gene trimming of TCR beta chains was associated with a missense DCLRE1C variant in a later genetic analysis, and the association was replicated in an independent cohort. For the cohort, immune exposure information was limited to CMV serostatus. A further reported finding was that TCR beta sequences accurately predicted the HLA-A and HLA-B alleles for most subjects in the first cohort. It was suggested by the authors that the approach could potentially be generalized to other disease states and immunological phenotypes.

In total, roughly 710 healthy bone marrow donors made up the cohort. Cohort members were all nominally healthy when sampled, although unrecorded immune exposures were likely present. The donor tested CMV seronegative and was one of the 352 seronegative cohort members. Each donor provided a peripheral blood sample, and peripheral blood mononuclear cells were used for TCR beta sequencing. The Qiagen DNeasy Blood Extraction Kit was used to extract genomic DNA from the blood cell samples. The library was made by the immunoSEQ multiplex PCR assay. A mixture of 60 forward primers for TCR Vbeta segments and 13 reverse primers for TCR Jbeta segments was used in the multiplex PCR. The CDR3 region of rearranged TCR beta genes was amplified from genomic DNA with a multiplex PCR assay. The Illumina HiSeq System was used to sequence the amplified TCR beta libraries as 87-base-pair reads. Regarding the original processing steps: In a later analysis, approximately 74 million unique TCR beta chains were counted across the roughly 610 repertoires, and roughly 11 million of these chains were shared by at least two donors. Raw reads were error-corrected and collapsed into unique sequences by a nearest-neighbor algorithm in which closely related sequences were merged to remove PCR and sequencing errors. Alignment of CDR3 sequences to IMGT reference sequences was used to assign V, D and J gene segments. For a sequence to be retained, a match of at least six nucleotides to both a V gene segment and a J gene segment was required. A rearrangement was called productive if the CDR3 had no stop codons and remained in frame with V and J, and every other rearrangement was called non-productive. Following IMGT convention, CDR3 was defined as the stretch from the second conserved V-encoded cysteine to the conserved J-encoded phenylalanine. In an earlier analysis of just under 600 of the donors, sequences lacking an unambiguous match to a single V gene segment were excluded. In an earlier analysis of 450 to 750 of the donors, a V segment was called functional when productive rearrangements were above 56.7%, and segregating when the standard deviation between donors exceeded 5%. A statistical classification framework was built for diagnosing cytomegalovirus status from the catalog of TCR beta chain sequences. V and J gene assignment, in a later analysis, came from comparing TCR nucleotide sequences with IMGT/GENE-DB human TR gene sequences. In a later analysis, CDR3 sequences and most-parsimonious VDJ recombination scenarios were assigned using the TCRdist pipeline. A later analysis defined each TCR beta chain by its CDR3 amino acid sequence plus V-gene family, and excluded reads lacking a unique V-gene family. A later analysis removed 592 highly shared, low-generation-probability nucleotide sequences to deal with suspected cross-contamination and a sequencing artifact. For each public chain, a later analysis derived a clonal expansion index from normalized ranks of inferred template counts within each repertoire. In a later analysis, generation probabilities were computed using a VDJ recombination model fitted to out-of-frame rearrangements, and the results were checked against IGoR. Hypergeometric tests were used in a later analysis to score TCR-TCR, TCR-HLA and TCR-CMV co-occurrence, with a repertoire-size bias correction applied to the TCR pairs. A later analysis estimated false discovery rates by permuting HLA or CMV assignments 20 times. In a later analysis, co-occurring TCRs were grouped with DBSCAN, and TCRdist sequence similarity was added when clustering was performed within HLA-allele-positive subsets. Repertoires with fewer than 30,000 or more than 120,000 public chains, plus five repertoires with anomalous nucleotide sharing, were excluded from co-occurrence clustering. TCRdb limited this immuneACCESS table to in-frame rearrangements with V and J called. A share of clones is missing; checked studies link under half to unresolved V genes, and the rest is unexplained. Clonal size and the V and J genes are those of that table, whereas D and trimming came from the DNA. A total of approximately 150,000 clones appear in this sample, roughly 80% of them only once. 3% to 3.5% of the sample lies in the top ten.

Notes on this clone: Its antigen is currently not known. No much larger clone exists at a distance of one base, and base qualities are not known.

Measured from the cysteine to the phenylalanine, the CDR3 is 17 residues long. Just CDR3 DNA is preserved here, 51 bases in frame from base 1. From the germline V gene, CDR1 is MDHEN and CDR2 is SYDVKM. Unmatched junction bases come to 11, with V trimmed by 3 bases and J by 5 bases. Sequenced: PBMCs. The source of this sequence is a male donor in good health and CMV-seronegative. The chain couples TRBV28 to TRBJ1-3, with 9 central nucleotides matching TRBD1. The DNA sequence is TGTGCCAGCAGTTTCCTCGGACAGGGGACTCGCCGAAACACCATATATTTT. The resulting protein is CASSFLGQGTRRNTIYF.